The source of this T cell receptor (beta chain) is a study of blood T cell repertoires in COVID-19. Germline assignment: CDR1 LNHDA and CDR2 SQIVND (reference sequence). V was clipped by 3 bases and J by 3 bases, with 11 bases between them. CDR3 length equals 14 residues. Clones were read by immunoSEQ multiplex PCR, and TCRdb kept only the in-frame ones, dropping some. The repertoire consists of roughly 310,000 clones, with approximately 87% occurring once and the leading ten covering 2.5% to 3.5%. The chain is built from TRBV19 and TRBJ1-2, with D possibly matching TRBD1 (5 bases). This TCR was sampled from a woman in her thirties with COVID-19, enrolled during active disease. The sample consisted of peripheral blood. The CDR3 loop reads CASSIVVTDYGYTF. DNA for the CDR3: TGTGCCAGTAGTATCGTGGTGACAGACTATGGCTACACCTTC.